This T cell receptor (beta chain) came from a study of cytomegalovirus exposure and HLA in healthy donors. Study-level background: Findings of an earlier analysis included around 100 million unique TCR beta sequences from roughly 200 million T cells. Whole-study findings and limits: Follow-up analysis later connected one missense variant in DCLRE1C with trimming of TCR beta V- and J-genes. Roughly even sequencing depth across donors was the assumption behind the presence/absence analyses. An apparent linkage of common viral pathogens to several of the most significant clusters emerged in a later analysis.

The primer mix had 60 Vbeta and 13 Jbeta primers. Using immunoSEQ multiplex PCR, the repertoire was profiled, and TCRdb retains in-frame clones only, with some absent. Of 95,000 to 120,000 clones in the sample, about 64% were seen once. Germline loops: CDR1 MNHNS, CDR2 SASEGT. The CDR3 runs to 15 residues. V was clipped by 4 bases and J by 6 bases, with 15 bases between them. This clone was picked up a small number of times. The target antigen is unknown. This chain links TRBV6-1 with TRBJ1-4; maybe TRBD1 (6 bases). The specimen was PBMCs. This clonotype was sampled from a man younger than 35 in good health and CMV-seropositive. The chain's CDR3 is CASSGYRVLDEKLFF. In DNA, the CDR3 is TGTGCCAGCAGTGGATACAGGGTCCTGGATGAAAAACTGTTTTTT.